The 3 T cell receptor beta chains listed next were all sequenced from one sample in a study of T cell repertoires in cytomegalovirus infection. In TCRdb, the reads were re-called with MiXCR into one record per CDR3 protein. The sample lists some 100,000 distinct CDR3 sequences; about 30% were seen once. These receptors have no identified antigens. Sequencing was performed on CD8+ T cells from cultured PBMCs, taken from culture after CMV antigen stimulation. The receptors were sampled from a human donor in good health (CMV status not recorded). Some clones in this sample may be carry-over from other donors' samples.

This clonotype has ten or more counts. The CDR3 loop is CASSRRTAGGELFF. DNA of the CDR3: TGTGCCAGCAGCCGTCGGACCGCGGGCGGGGAGCTGTTTTTT. The V call is TRBV7-8, the J call TRBJ2-2; D might be TRBD2 (5 bases). Germline CDR1 is SGHVS and CDR2 is FQNEAQ. V shed 5 bases and J shed 7 bases, with 14 bases lying between them. The CDR3 loop spans 14 amino acids.

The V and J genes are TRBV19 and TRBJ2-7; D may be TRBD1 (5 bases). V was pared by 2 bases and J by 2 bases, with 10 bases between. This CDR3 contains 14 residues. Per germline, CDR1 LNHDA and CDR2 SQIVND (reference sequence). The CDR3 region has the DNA TGTGCCAGTAGTATATCTGGGGCAACCTACGAGCAGTACTTC. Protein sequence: CASSISGATYEQYF.

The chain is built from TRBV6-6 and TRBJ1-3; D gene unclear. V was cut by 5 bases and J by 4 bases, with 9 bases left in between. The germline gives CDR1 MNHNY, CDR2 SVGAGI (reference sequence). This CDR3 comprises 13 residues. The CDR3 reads CASSVTLGNTIYF. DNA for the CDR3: TGTGCCAGCAGTGTGACCCTGGGAAACACCATATATTTT.